This T cell receptor (beta chain) came from a study of blood T cells in healthy people across ages. The donors, all healthy, were Caucasians living in Russia, aged roughly 6 to 95. For the second PCR, which ran for about 7 to 12 cycles, a sample-barcoded 5' primer and a J-beta primer mix were used. Each CDR3 protein is one row after TCRdb ran MiXCR on the 5' RACE reads. The data hold 650,000 to 800,000 distinct CDR3 sequences, with around two fifths observed a single time. Study results and caveats: It was the long-lived donors that had more naive CD4+ cells and higher diversity than aged donors. The fall in TCR beta diversity per million T cells was roughly linear with age.

A note on this clonotype: Antigen unknown.

Sequences were obtained from blood. The sequence was collected from a man in his 60s in good health.

In nucleotides, the CDR3 is TGTGCCAGCAGCTTTTCCTCGCGGGGTTACCAAGAGACCCAGTACTTC. Translating gives CASSFSSRGYQETQYF. This sequence joins TRBV5-5 and TRBJ2-5, with D maybe TRBD2 (6 bases). CDR1 and CDR2 (germline): SGHKS, YYEKEE (reference sequence). With 2 bases removed from V and 0 bases from J, the gap between germline ends came to 14 bases. This CDR3 is built from 16 residues. Using reference TRBV5-5 and TRBJ2-5 for the parts outside the CDR3, the full variable domain is DAGVTQSPTHLIKTRGQQVTLRCSPISGHKSVSWYQQVLGQGPQFIFQYYEKEERGRGNFPDRFSARQFPNYSSELNVNALLLGDSALYLCASSFSSRGYQETQYFGPGTRLLVL.